This TCR beta chain appears in the sequencing data of a study of T cells in tumors after PD-1 blockade. Looking at the study overall: Some patients also took daily vismodegib 150 mg during anti-PD-1 treatment.

The repertoire was sequenced with immunoSEQ multiplex PCR; TCRdb's copy has only in-frame clones and lacks some. Here the sample spans 4,500 to 7,000 clones, roughly 80% being singletons. Germline assignment: CDR1 DFQATT and CDR2 SNEGSKA (reference sequence). V shed 3 bases and J shed 0 bases, with 14 bases lying between them. The CDR3 contains 15 residues. The specimen comprised PBMCs, sampled after anti-PD-1 therapy. This TCR was recovered from a human donor with advanced basal cell or squamous cell carcinoma (not recorded which). The chain is built from TRBV20-1 and TRBJ1-1, with D perhaps matching TRBD1 (5 bases). CDR3 residues: CSASRGKGMNTEAFF. Written as DNA, the CDR3 is TGCAGTGCTAGTCGGGGCAAGGGGATGAACACTGAAGCTTTCTTT.